The clone carrying this TCR beta chain was recorded once. These data originate in a study of T cell changes during pregnancy in multiple sclerosis. The repertoire was sequenced with immunoSEQ multiplex PCR; TCRdb's copy has only in-frame clones and lacks some. Of fewer than 80,000 clones listed, 75% to 95% are singletons. Between the trimmed V and J ends, which lost 1 base and 0 bases, there was a span of 6 bases. This CDR3 has 14 amino acids. CDR1 and CDR2 from the germline V gene are SEHNR and FQNEAQ (reference sequence). The chain couples TRBV7-9 to TRBJ1-1; D ambiguous. Sequences were derived from CD4+ T cells from peripheral blood mononuclear cells, sampled in the third trimester of pregnancy. The clonotype comes from a female donor in good health, enrolled as a control in a pregnancy study. CDR3 protein: CASSLGAVNTEAFF. In DNA, the CDR3 is TGTGCCAGCAGCTTAGGGGCAGTGAACACTGAAGCTTTCTTT.